Below, 30 T cell receptor beta chains from the same sample are listed, as sequenced in a study of cytomegalovirus exposure and HLA in healthy donors. PCR involved 60 Vbeta and 13 Jbeta primers. Method: immunoSEQ multiplex PCR; TCRdb's copy keeps in-frame clones and lacks some. The sample holds 150,000 to 200,000 clones, 75% seen once. The material sequenced was PBMCs. Receptors were obtained from a male donor in good health and CMV-seronegative.

This clone occurred a few times. A junction boundary mismatches the germline segment, possibly from a read error. V and J are TRBV6-5 and TRBJ1-1, with D perhaps TRBD1 (6 bases). CDR1 MNHEY and CDR2 SVGAGI come from the germline V gene. The length of the CDR3 is 14 residues. The CDR3 DNA reads TGTGCCAGCAGGTACTCGTCAGGGGACCCTGAAGCTTTCTTT. It translates to CASRYSSGDPEAFF.

The chain recombines TRBV18 with TRBJ2-1; 7 bases are shared with TRBD1. CDR1 is KGHSH, CDR2 LQKENI, per germline. The CDR3 has 15 residues. Trimming removed 3 bases from V and 2 bases from J; junction bases left unmatched: 4. CDR3 nucleotides: TGTGCCAGCTCACCCGGACAGGTTACCTACAATGAGCAGTTCTTC. This translates into CASSPGQVTYNEQFF.

This clone was detected a few times. This sequence joins TRBV7-9 and TRBJ1-2; weak D call: TRBD1 (6 bases). V lost 0 bases to trimming and J lost 4 bases, with 12 bases between them. The germline V gene has CDR1 SEHNR and CDR2 FQNEAQ (reference sequence). The CDR3 runs to 15 residues. CDR3 region: CASSLALGATYGYTF. CDR3 DNA: TGTGCCAGCAGCTTAGCGCTGGGGGCGACCTATGGCTACACCTTC.

The rearrangement links TRBV4-3 to TRBJ1-4; 7 bases align to TRBD1. Losses at the gene ends were 0 bases for V and 7 bases for J; bases not matched to a gene: 8. CDR3 length equals 16 residues. CDR1 LGHNA and CDR2 YSLEER come from the germline V gene. The CDR3 coding sequence is TGCGCCAGCAGCCAAGATTGGGACAGCCTGGGTGAAAAACTGTTTTTT. This codes for CASSQDWDSLGEKLFF.

The rearrangement uses TRBV29-1 and TRBJ2-5, with 7 nucleotides matching TRBD1. Gene TRBJ2-7 matches the end of the DNA better, so the J call may be wrong. This CDR3 is built from 13 residues. CDR1 is SQVTM and CDR2 is ANQGSEA in the germline V gene. CDR3 nucleotides: TGCAGCGTTGAGAGGGGGCGCGGCCACGAGCAGTACTTC. Protein: CSVERGRGHEQYF.

The genes are TRBV19 and TRBJ2-1; D is perhaps TRBD2 (7 bases). Trimming pared 8 bases from V and 4 bases from J, leaving 18 bases between. The CDR3 runs 15 residues. Germline CDR1 reads LNHDA; CDR2 reads SQIVND (reference sequence). CDR3 DNA sequence: TGTGCCAGTGTGGATGGGGGGGGCGGATACAATGAGCAGTTCTTC. The encoded protein is CASVDGGGGYNEQFF.

This clone was seen a single time. The gene calls are TRBV4-1 and TRBJ2-7, with 8 bases that match TRBD1. There are 13 residues in the CDR3. V shed 0 bases, J shed 6 bases, and the junction held 1 base outside the gene matches. CDR1 and CDR2 from the germline V gene are MGHRA and YSYEKL. The CDR3 protein is CASSQDRGREQYF. The CDR3 DNA reads as TGCGCCAGCAGCCAAGACAGGGGGCGCGAGCAGTACTTC.

This chain joins TRBV7-2 and TRBJ2-1; 9 nucleotides agree with TRBD2. Trimming at V came to 3 bases and at J to 7 bases, leaving 16 bases not matched to a gene. In germline, CDR1 is SGHTA, CDR2 FQGNSA. This CDR3 is built from 18 residues. For the CDR3, the DNA is TGTGCCAGCAGCTTCTCCTATAGCGGGAGTCCAGGACTGAATGAGCAGTTCTTC. Translation gives CASSFSYSGSPGLNEQFF.

The V call is TRBV29-1, the J call TRBJ2-7; 11 bases align to TRBD1. The germline gives CDR1 SQVTM, CDR2 ANQGSEA. The CDR3 loop spans 15 amino acids. Trimming removed 2 bases from V and 5 bases from J; junction bases left unmatched: 8. The CDR3 nucleotides read TGCAGCGTTGAATTCCCGGGACAGGGGGTCAACGAGCAGTACTTC. Its translation: CSVEFPGQGVNEQYF.

This sequence joins TRBV7-3 and TRBJ2-2; D not resolved. Germline V gene lookup returns CDR1 SGHTA and CDR2 FQGTGA. CDR3 length: 15 residues. Trimming cost V 5 bases and J 4 bases, with 14 bases left between them. The CDR3 DNA sequence: TGTGCCAGCAGCCCGTATACCGGTTCCACCGGGGAGCTGTTTTTT. Residues: CASSPYTGSTGELFF.

This clone was detected a few times. The V and J genes are TRBV6-5 and TRBJ2-2; 9 nucleotides align to TRBD2. CDR1 is MNHEY and CDR2 is SVGAGI in the germline V gene. The CDR3 length is 13 residues. J gave up 3 bases and V 8 bases, and 1 base lay outside the gene matches. CDR3 loop: CASASGDTGELFF. For the CDR3, the DNA is TGTGCCAGCGCTAGCGGGGACACCGGGGAGCTGTTTTTT.

In this sample, this clone is large. The V call is TRBV2, the J call TRBJ2-2; 8 bases line up with TRBD1. The germline CDR1 and CDR2 sequences are SNHLY and FYNNEI. Losses at the gene ends were 3 bases for V and 3 bases for J; bases not matched to a gene: 3. The CDR3 contains 15 residues. The CDR3 protein is CASSDGQGHTGELFF. CDR3 in DNA: TGTGCCAGCAGTGATGGACAGGGTCACACCGGGGAGCTGTTTTTT.

The sample holds a few counts of this clone. Other DNA sequences in this specimen translate into the identical CDR3. V usage is TRBV5-1 and J usage is TRBJ2-7, with TRBD2 identical over 10 bases. This CDR3 contains 14 residues. V dropped 2 bases and J dropped 2; count of bases not matched to a gene: 1. CDR1 and CDR2 from the germline V gene are SGHRS and YFSETQ. This CDR3 is CASSLAGGTYEQYF. In DNA form, the CDR3 reads TGCGCCAGCAGCTTAGCGGGAGGGACCTACGAGCAGTACTTC.

This sequence joins TRBV6-1 and TRBJ1-1; 8 nucleotides agree with TRBD1. Germline CDR1 and CDR2: MNHNS and SASEGT. V was clipped by 5 bases and J by 4 bases; unmatched bases: 6. CDR3 size: 14 residues. This CDR3 reads CASSSDRARTEAFF. The CDR3 DNA follows: TGTGCCAGCAGTTCGGACAGGGCGCGCACTGAAGCTTTCTTT.

The gene calls are TRBV4-1 and TRBJ2-1; no clear D gene. Trimming removed 10 bases from V and 2 bases from J, with 21 bases in between. This CDR3 spans 16 amino acids. Germline-derived CDR1 and CDR2 are MGHRA and YSYEKL. The CDR3 bases are TGCGCCACCTCAATATTTGGGCAGGCCGCCTACAATGAGCAGTTCTTC. This codes for CATSIFGQAAYNEQFF.

This chain uses TRBV19 with TRBJ1-1, with D possibly being TRBD1 (6 bases). CDR1 and CDR2 from the germline V gene are LNHDA and SQIVND (reference sequence). V was trimmed by 2 bases and J by 1 base, leaving 8 bases between them. There are 14 residues in the CDR3. This CDR3 is CASSIQGRNTEAFF. The CDR3 DNA reads as TGTGCCAGTAGTATACAGGGGAGGAACACTGAAGCTTTCTTT.

This clone has more than one count but fewer than ten. The chain joins TRBV6-1 to TRBJ1-6; D unresolved. From germline, CDR1 is MNHNS and CDR2 SASEGT. V was clipped by 6 bases and J by 11 bases, with 14 bases between them. This CDR3 has 13 amino acids. The CDR3 loop is CASSPQISTPLHF. CDR3 bases: TGTGCCAGCAGCCCACAGATATCGACACCCCTCCACTTT.

V is TRBV7-3 and J is TRBJ2-3, with 9 bases lining up with TRBD2. V shed 1 base and J 2 bases; nucleotides not matched to a gene: 13. Germline CDR1 SGHTA, CDR2 FQGTGA. CDR3 size: 19 residues. The CDR3 protein is CASSLNQRGAHAPTDTQYF. CDR3 DNA sequence: TGTGCCAGCAGCTTAAACCAGCGGGGGGCCCACGCCCCCACAGATACGCAGTATTTT. Together with reference TRBV7-3 and TRBJ2-3, the CDR3 gives the full variable domain: GAGVSQTPSNKVTEKGKYVELRCDPISGHTALYWYRQSLGQGPEFLIYFQGTGAADDSGLPNDRFFAVRPEGSVSTLKIQRTERGDSAVYLCASSLNQRGAHAPTDTQYFGPGTRLTVL.

The sample holds a few counts of this clone. A junction end diverges from the germline sequence, so it may reflect a read error. The chain links TRBV27 to TRBJ2-2; a possible D gene is TRBD1 (6 bases). This CDR3 comprises 15 residues. CDR1 is MNHEY, CDR2 SMNVEV, per germline (reference sequence). CDR3: CASSISTGGPGELFF. The CDR3 DNA reads TGTGCCAGCAGTATATCGACAGGCGGCCCCGGGGAGCTGTTTTTT.

In this sample, this clone turned up a few times. The chain joins TRBV2 to TRBJ2-1; 12 nucleotides align to TRBD2. J lost 6 bases, V lost 6 bases, and 3 bases had no gene match. The CDR3 sequence is 14 residues long. CDR1 and CDR2 from the germline V gene are SNHLY and FYNNEI. CDR3 sequence: CASSETSGSNEQFF. CDR3 nucleotide sequence: TGTGCCAGCAGCGAGACTAGCGGGAGCAATGAGCAGTTCTTC.

The chain employs TRBV2 and TRBJ2-7; TRBD1 is a possible D gene (5 bases). Looked up from germline, CDR1 is SNHLY and CDR2 is FYNNEI. V was pared by 7 bases and J by 7 bases, with 14 bases between. This CDR3 comprises 12 residues. The CDR3 loop reads CASKVRAGEQYF. CDR3 nucleotide sequence: TGTGCCAGCAAGGTCAGGGCAGGGGAGCAGTACTTC.

The V gene is TRBV27, the J gene TRBJ2-3, with 9 bases fitting TRBD1. The CDR3 is 14 residues long. Germline V lookup: CDR1 MNHEY, CDR2 SMNVEV (reference sequence). V lost 6 bases, J lost 0 bases, and 1 base stayed unmatched. The CDR3 DNA follows: TGTGCCAGCAGGACAGGGGGTAGCACAGATACGCAGTATTTT. This translates into CASRTGGSTDTQYF.

This chain uses TRBV2 with TRBJ1-1, with D unclear. The V gene's germline CDR1 is SNHLY and CDR2 FYNNEI. The V gene lost 6 bases and the J gene lost 1 base, with 6 bases spanning the gap. This CDR3 contains 12 residues. The CDR3 sequence is CASSSGNTEAFF. As DNA, the CDR3 is TGTGCCAGCAGCTCAGGGAACACTGAAGCTTTCTTT. Full variable domain (missing parts from reference TRBV2 and TRBJ1-1): EPEVTQTPSHQVTQMGQEVILRCVPISNHLYFYWYRQILGQKVEFLVSFYNNEISEKSEIFDDQFSVERPDGSNFTLKIRSTKLEDSAMYFCASSSGNTEAFFGQGTRLTVV.

V and J are TRBV9 and TRBJ1-5; the D is unclear. Germline loops: CDR1 SGDLS, CDR2 YYNGEE. Trimming took 3 bases from V and 3 from J, leaving 7 bases between them. This CDR3 contains 13 residues. The CDR3 DNA reads TGTGCCAGCAGCGGAACAGACAATCAGCCCCAGCATTTT. Protein sequence: CASSGTDNQPQHF.

The gene calls are TRBV7-8 and TRBJ1-2; possible D gene TRBD1, 5 bases. Germline CDR1 SGHVS, CDR2 FQNEAQ. The CDR3 totals 15 residues. Deletions cut 0 bases from V and 2 bases from J, with 10 bases between. The CDR3 DNA reads as TGTGCCAGCAGCTTAGCCCCGACAGCGAACTATGGCTACACCTTC. Residues: CASSLAPTANYGYTF.

This chain uses TRBV2 with TRBJ2-1; a possible D gene is TRBD2 (5 bases). V was clipped by 7 bases and J by 7 bases, with 20 bases between them. CDR1 and CDR2 from the germline V gene are SNHLY and FYNNEI. The CDR3 extends over 15 amino acids. This chain's CDR3 is CASTAELAYVNEQFF. The CDR3 region has the DNA TGTGCCAGCACCGCCGAGCTAGCTTACGTGAATGAGCAGTTCTTC.

The gene calls are TRBV15 and TRBJ1-5; TRBD1 might be the D (5 bases). This CDR3 is 13 amino acids long. The V gene lost 5 bases and the J gene lost 6 bases, with 11 bases spanning the gap. CDR1 and CDR2 (germline): LNHNV, YYDKDF (reference sequence). Here the CDR3 reads CATSPHRGQPQHF. The CDR3 DNA sequence: TGTGCCACCAGCCCCCATAGGGGTCAGCCCCAGCATTTT.

The chain couples TRBV7-6 to TRBJ2-3, with D maybe TRBD2 (6 bases). This CDR3 is 17 amino acids long. Trimming removed 0 bases from V and 2 bases from J, with 15 bases in between. Looked up from germline, CDR1 is SGHVS and CDR2 is FNYEAQ. CDR3 residues: CASSLAILSGSTDTQYF. DNA for the CDR3: TGTGCCAGCAGCTTAGCCATCCTTAGCGGATCCACAGATACGCAGTATTTT.

The chain employs TRBV4-2 and TRBJ2-5, with D possibly being TRBD2 (5 bases). The V gene's germline CDR1 is LGHNA and CDR2 YNFKEQ. V was shortened by 0 bases and J by 7 bases, with 15 bases between the two germline ends. CDR3 size: 15 residues. This CDR3 reads CASSQERANLATQYF. CDR3 DNA sequence: TGTGCCAGCAGCCAAGAAAGGGCTAATCTAGCGACCCAGTACTTC.

This sequence joins TRBV4-3 and TRBJ2-7, with 10 bases that match TRBD1. Unmatched junction bases numbered 4, after V lost 4 bases and J lost 4 bases. The germline gives CDR1 LGHNA, CDR2 YSLEER. The CDR3 covers 14 residues. The CDR3 bases are TGCGCCAGCAGCCCGACAGGGGGCGCGTACGAGCAGTACTTC. Translating gives CASSPTGGAYEQYF.